Below, one T cell receptor beta chain is given with its context. This CDR3 contains 15 residues. Germline V gene sequence: CDR1 LNHDA, CDR2 SQIVND (reference sequence). J lost 5 bases, V lost 2 bases, and 7 bases had no gene match. The sample originates from a study of CD8 T cells in Susac syndrome. RNA, at roughly 0.5 to 1 ug, was reverse transcribed with random hexamers. MiXCR was run by TCRdb on the immunoSEQ multiplex PCR reads, yielding one entry per CDR3 protein. Of approximately 65,000 distinct CDR3 sequences in the sample, more than 80% were seen once. The V call is TRBV19, the J call TRBJ2-7; TRBD1 matches 9 bases. This TCR was recovered from a human donor in good health. Sequenced material: CD8+ T cells from PBMCs. CDR3 region: CASSITGTGNNEQYF. CDR3 DNA: TGTGCCAGTAGTATAACCGGGACAGGGAACAACGAGCAGTACTTC.